This T cell receptor beta chain was retrieved from a study of blood T cells in healthy people across ages. Only a few counts were recorded for this clonotype. A sample-barcoded 5' primer and a J-beta primer mix were used in a second PCR of about 7 to 12 cycles. Every single cDNA molecule received a tag from a template-switch adaptor with 12 random nucleotides. TCRdb re-called the 5' RACE reads through MiXCR, storing one row per CDR3 protein. The data show some 760,000 distinct CDR3 sequences, 25% seen once. The germline V and J ends were trimmed by 2 bases and 4 bases, with 11 bases remaining between them. Germline CDR1 and CDR2: MDHEN and SYDVKM. There are 14 residues in the CDR3. The data were also submitted as part of a second study, on T cells of mothers and their children.

The V call is TRBV28, the J call TRBJ2-5; unclear D gene. Material for sequencing was blood. The source of this sequence is a boy younger than 18 in good health. The CDR3 DNA follows: TGTGCCAGCAGTTTACGGGCCCTCGGAGAGACCCAGTACTTC. Translation gives CASSLRALGETQYF.